The entry that follows covers one T cell receptor beta chain sequence. V was cut by 8 bases and J by 5 bases, with 12 bases left in between. This CDR3 is built from 13 residues. Germline V gene sequence: CDR1 SNHLY, CDR2 FYNNEI. This record comes from a study of OX40 agonist ivuxolimab in advanced cancers. The method was immunoSEQ multiplex PCR; TCRdb's version includes in-frame clones alone and lacks a portion of them. The sample records almost 85,000 clones, 94% being singletons. V and J are TRBV2 and TRBJ2-2; D is uncertain. The sequences come from CD4+ or CD8+ T cells sorted from blood, collected in a trial of the OX40 agonist ivuxolimab. The receptor's source is an adult with an advanced solid tumor such as melanoma, head and neck, liver or kidney cancer. CDR3 in DNA: TGTGCCAGCGATAGGACGTATACCGGGGAGCTGTTTTTT. This codes for CASDRTYTGELFF.